One and the same sample provided the 23 T cell receptor beta chains below, sequenced in a study of early T cells in non-severe SARS-CoV-2 infection. TCRdb re-derived calls from the 5' RACE reads in MiXCR, one entry per CDR3 protein. Of 35,000 to 50,000 distinct CDR3 sequences listed, around 6% were seen once; the top ten hold 12%. The sequencing input was whole blood. The receptors were gathered from an adult who was a healthcare worker with PCR-confirmed SARS-CoV-2 infection or an uninfected control (not recorded which).

This clonotype was observed at least ten times. This sequence joins TRBV7-2 and TRBJ1-1, with a possible D match to TRBD1 (5 bases). The CDR3 has 16 amino acids. The germline gives CDR1 SGHTA, CDR2 FQGNSA. Trimming left V 3 bases short and J 2 bases short, with 16 bases between. For the CDR3, the DNA is TGTGCCAGCAGCTTCCCGGCGGGGCCCCTAAACACTGAAGCTTTCTTT. Amino acids: CASSFPAGPLNTEAFF.

A few counts support this clonotype. The rearrangement joins TRBV30 to TRBJ2-3; no reliable D call. The CDR3 contains 13 residues. The V end lost 0 bases, the J end lost 4 bases, and 8 bases lay between the germline ends. Germline V gene data show CDR1 as GTSNPN and CDR2 as SVGIG (reference sequence). This CDR3 reads CAWSVGGSDTQYF. The CDR3 DNA follows: TGTGCCTGGAGTGTAGGTGGGTCAGATACGCAGTATTTT.

In this sample, this clonotype turned up once. The V gene is TRBV14, the J gene TRBJ2-1, with 10 bases aligning to TRBD1. V lost 4 bases and J lost 6; bases outside the gene matches: 9. Germline V lookup: CDR1 SGHDN, CDR2 FVKESK. CDR3 length: 16 residues. The CDR3 is CASSLPGTGVFNEQFF. The CDR3 nucleotides are TGTGCCAGCAGCCTTCCCGGGACAGGGGTATTCAATGAGCAGTTCTTC.

This clonotype was recorded many times. The chain employs TRBV18 and TRBJ1-2; 11 bases are shared with TRBD1. V shed 2 bases, J shed 8 bases, and the junction held 13 bases outside the gene matches. The CDR3 has 17 amino acids. The V gene's germline CDR1 is KGHSH and CDR2 LQKENI. The CDR3 nucleotides are TGTGCCAGCTCACCAATGGGCAGGGGCGGACAGGGGGCCGGCTACACCTTC. Protein sequence: CASSPMGRGGQGAGYTF.

This clonotype was recorded at least ten times. This chain connects TRBV7-2 to TRBJ2-2; D is uncertain. This CDR3 comprises 13 residues. CDR1 SGHTA and CDR2 FQGNSA come from the germline V gene. Trimming pared 4 bases from V and 5 bases from J, leaving 8 bases between. The CDR3 bases are TGTGCCAGCAGCTCCATGGTTACCGGGGAGCTGTTTTTT. Amino acids: CASSSMVTGELFF.

Ten or more counts support this clonotype. The chain employs TRBV11-3 and TRBJ1-5; D might be TRBD1 (6 bases). The CDR3 has 17 residues. The germline gives CDR1 SGHNT, CDR2 YENEEA. V lost 4 bases to trimming and J lost 0 bases, with 16 bases between them. The CDR3 protein is CASSYRTVYNSNQPQHF. For the CDR3, the DNA is TGTGCCAGCAGCTACCGGACAGTTTATAATAGCAATCAGCCCCAGCATTTT.

This clonotype was seen at least ten times. V usage is TRBV6-4 and J usage is TRBJ2-1, with 8 positions matching TRBD2. The germline CDR1 and CDR2 sequences are MRHNA and SNTAGT. The CDR3 is made up of 14 amino acids. The V segment lost 3 bases and the J segment 3 bases; nucleotides outside the gene matches: 1. CDR3 residues: CASSEGTSYNEQFF. The CDR3 DNA reads as TGTGCCAGCAGTGAGGGGACTAGCTACAATGAGCAGTTCTTC.

Comments on this clonotype: The junction differs from germline at one of its ends, possibly a read error. V gene TRBV19 combines with J gene TRBJ1-5; perhaps TRBD1 as D (5 bases). The CDR3 length is 17 residues. Looked up from germline, CDR1 is LNHDA and CDR2 is SQIVND (reference sequence). The CDR3 spells CTSKVWEGRPSNQPQHF. The CDR3 DNA reads TGTACCAGTAAAGTATGGGAGGGGCGGCCTAGCAATCAGCCCCAGCATTTT.

This clonotype appeared a few times. V and J are TRBV7-2 and TRBJ2-7; tentative D call: TRBD1 (6 bases). With 3 bases removed from V and 0 bases from J, the gap between germline ends came to 9 bases. This CDR3 is 14 amino acids long. Looked up from germline, CDR1 is SGHTA and CDR2 is FQGNSA. CDR3 nucleotides: TGTGCCAGCAGCTTCGACAGGATCTCCTACGAGCAGTACTTC. This sequence encodes CASSFDRISYEQYF.

This clonotype was found many times. This chain connects TRBV11-3 to TRBJ1-2; D not resolved. With 6 bases removed from V and 0 bases from J, the gap between germline ends came to 23 bases. Germline loops: CDR1 SGHNT, CDR2 YENEEA. CDR3 size: 18 residues. CDR3 amino acids: CASRNPPNNRGPNYGYTF. CDR3 bases: TGTGCCAGCAGAAATCCCCCCAACAATAGAGGACCTAACTATGGCTACACCTTC.

This clonotype occurred a few times. The V gene is TRBV2, the J gene TRBJ2-3; D is uncertain. The V gene lost 7 bases and the J gene lost 6 bases, with 17 bases spanning the gap. From germline, CDR1 is SNHLY and CDR2 FYNNEI. The CDR3 consists of 14 residues. CDR3 nucleotides: TGTGCCAGCAAAATGTCATTCCTGGCGGATACGCAGTATTTT. Protein sequence: CASKMSFLADTQYF.

In this sample, this clonotype turned up a few times. In DNA, the CDR3 is TGTGCCAGCAAGGGACTGAGGACGGTCTATGGCTACACCTTC. It yields the protein CASKGLRTVYGYTF. This chain links TRBV27 with TRBJ1-2, with D maybe TRBD1 (5 bases). This CDR3 spans 14 amino acids. V lost 7 bases and J lost 4, with 16 bases in between. Germline V lookup: CDR1 MNHEY, CDR2 SMNVEV (reference sequence).

The V gene is TRBV2, the J gene TRBJ1-5; D call uncertain. The V gene lost 8 bases and the J gene lost 8 bases, with 13 bases spanning the gap. CDR1 and CDR2 (germline): SNHLY, FYNNEI. This CDR3 comprises 12 residues. The CDR3 DNA is TGTGCCAGCTCTGGGGATTTGGAGCCCCAGCATTTT. Translation gives CASSGDLEPQHF. Supplemented by reference TRBV2 and TRBJ1-5, the full variable domain reads EPEVTQTPSHQVTQMGQEVILRCVPISNHLYFYWYRQILGQKVEFLVSFYNNEISEKSEIFDDQFSVERPDGSNFTLKIRSTKLEDSAMYFCASSGDLEPQHFGDGTRLSIL.

This chain connects TRBV12-5 to TRBJ2-5; D not certain. This CDR3 comprises 14 residues. The V and J ends lost 5 bases and 5 bases respectively, with 15 bases between them. Germline CDR1 LGHNT, CDR2 FRNRAP. Here the CDR3 DNA reads TGTGCTAGTGGTCCCACTCTGGGAATCGAGACCCAGTACTTC. Encoded protein: CASGPTLGIETQYF.

The chain joins TRBV19 to TRBJ1-5; D may be TRBD1 (6 bases). The CDR3 runs to 15 residues. CDR1 is LNHDA and CDR2 is SQIVND in the germline V gene (reference sequence). Trimming shortened V by 5 bases and J by 2 bases, and 13 bases separated the two germline ends. The CDR3 DNA is TGTGCCAGTAGTCAACAGGGAGGAGGCAATCAGCCCCAGCATTTT. Translated, it gives CASSQQGGGNQPQHF.

This clonotype was counted at least ten times. The chain uses TRBV25-1 and TRBJ2-1; no definite D call. Trimming shortened V by 5 bases and J by 4 bases, and 9 bases separated the two germline ends. Germline V gives CDR1 MGHDK, CDR2 SYGVNS. The CDR3 extends over 13 amino acids. This chain's CDR3 is CASSSSGYNEQFF. CDR3 DNA sequence: TGTGCCAGCAGTTCCTCAGGATACAATGAGCAGTTCTTC.

The sample holds a few counts of this clonotype. The V call is TRBV6-1, the J call TRBJ1-1; D uncertain. The length of the CDR3 is 15 residues. Looked up from germline, CDR1 is MNHNS and CDR2 is SASEGT. Trimming stripped 8 bases from V and 0 bases from J, with 16 bases between. Here the CDR3 reads CASEYSLAMNTEAFF. The CDR3 bases are TGTGCCAGCGAATACAGCCTAGCAATGAACACTGAAGCTTTCTTT.

This clonotype was counted many times. The J gene is TRBJ2-1, the V gene TRBV29-1; TRBD2 agrees at 8 bases. The germline gives CDR1 SQVTM, CDR2 ANQGSEA. The CDR3 is 15 amino acids. The J segment lost 7 bases and the V segment lost 0 bases, leaving 8 bases of the junction unmatched. The CDR3 protein is CSVEDPRGAVNEQFF. The DNA of the CDR3 is TGCAGCGTTGAAGATCCGCGGGGGGCGGTGAATGAGCAGTTCTTC.

The DNA for the CDR3 is TGTGCCAGCAGTGGCGATTCACCCCTCCACTTT. Protein product: CASSGDSPLHF. The rearrangement uses TRBV6-6 and TRBJ1-6; the D is unclear. CDR3 length: 11 amino acids. From germline, CDR1 is MNHNY and CDR2 SVGAGI (reference sequence). Trimming cost V 5 bases and J 8 bases, with 4 bases left between them.

This clonotype has ten or more counts. The V gene is TRBV19, the J gene TRBJ2-7; 8 nucleotides align to TRBD1. The germline CDR1 and CDR2 sequences are LNHDA and SQIVND (reference sequence). Losses at the gene ends were 3 bases for V and 2 bases for J; bases not matched to a gene: 3. CDR3 length: 14 amino acids. CDR3 in DNA: TGTGCCAGTAGTATTGGGACAGGACCCTACGAGCAGTACTTC. Translated: CASSIGTGPYEQYF.

This clonotype was counted many times. V usage is TRBV5-4 and J usage is TRBJ1-1; D might be TRBD1 (6 bases). The CDR3 runs 14 residues. Germline assignment: CDR1 SGHNT and CDR2 YYREEE (reference sequence). Trimming took 0 bases from V and 0 from J, leaving 6 bases between them. In DNA form, the CDR3 reads TGTGCCAGCAGCTTGGGACAGGTGAACACTGAAGCTTTCTTT. Translating gives CASSLGQVNTEAFF.

This clonotype has ten or more counts. This sequence joins TRBV19 and TRBJ1-1; D remains ambiguous. The germline V gene encodes CDR1 LNHDA and CDR2 SQIVND (reference sequence). CDR3 length: 11 amino acids. V lost 6 bases and J 10 bases, leaving 12 bases between the germline ends. The CDR3 protein is CASRGPRAAFF. CDR3 in DNA: TGTGCCAGTAGAGGCCCGCGGGCAGCTTTCTTT.

This clonotype was found a few times. CDR3 sequence (DNA): TGTGCCAGCAGTCCAACTAGCGGGGATATAGAGACCCAGTACTTC. Residues: CASSPTSGDIETQYF. The chain uses TRBV27 and TRBJ2-5; 10 bases are a match to TRBD2. V lost 5 bases and J lost 4; bases outside the gene matches: 7. The CDR3 has 15 residues. The germline V gene has CDR1 MNHEY and CDR2 SMNVEV (reference sequence).